This passage covers 32 T cell receptor beta chains from one sample sequenced in a study of T cells in Graves' hyperthyroidism and ophthalmopathy. RNA transcripts yielded amplified TCR beta CDR3 regions. Primed by the HTBI set, a first-round RT-PCR was run on the TCR CDR3. TCRdb independently ran MiXCR on the multiplex PCR reads; one entry per CDR3 protein. The sample gives approximately 400,000 distinct CDR3 sequences, around a quarter of which show up once; 73% is in the top ten. The sequencing sample was made of blood. The receptors here all came from a man aged 50 or older with Graves' hyperthyroidism.

A few counts support this clonotype. The chain recombines TRBV3-1 with TRBJ2-1; D is perhaps TRBD1 or TRBD2 (6 bases each). The germline CDR1 and CDR2 sequences are LGHDT and YNNKEL (reference sequence). This CDR3 spans 14 amino acids. V was clipped by 5 bases and J by 0 bases, with 8 bases between them. CDR3 amino acids: CASSWGASYNEQFF. Written as DNA, the CDR3 is TGTGCCAGCAGCTGGGGGGCCTCCTACAATGAGCAGTTCTTC.

In its sample, this clonotype was seen a few times. The chain recombines TRBV15 with TRBJ2-7; D may be TRBD1 or TRBD2 (5 bases each). CDR3 length equals 15 residues. Trimming removed 7 bases at V and 1 base at J, with 17 bases between. Germline CDR1 LNHNV, CDR2 YYDKDF (reference sequence). CDR3 in amino acids: CATNDNRDGSYEQYF. For the CDR3, the DNA is TGTGCCACCAACGACAACCGGGACGGGTCCTACGAGCAGTACTTC.

At least ten counts were recorded for this clonotype. The chain links TRBV28 to TRBJ2-1; D not certain. Germline values: CDR1 MDHEN, CDR2 SYDVKM. The CDR3 has 14 amino acids. Trimming shortened V by 3 bases and J by 1 base, and 7 bases separated the two germline ends. DNA for the CDR3: TGTGCCAGCAGTTTTGGGCAGTCCTACAATGAGCAGTTCTTC. As protein: CASSFGQSYNEQFF.

This clonotype was seen many times. The chain is built from TRBV12-3 or TRBV12-4 and TRBJ2-3; TRBD1 might be the D (6 bases). The V end lost 3 bases, the J end lost 4 bases, and 17 bases lay between the germline ends. The CDR3 is 16 amino acids. CDR3 sequence reads: CASSLGTGTRADTQYF. The CDR3 DNA reads as TGTGCCAGCAGTTTGGGGACCGGGACACGGGCAGATACGCAGTATTTT.

This clonotype was seen a few times. The chain uses TRBV15 and TRBJ2-4; 7 bases align to TRBD2. Unmatched junction bases numbered 11, after V lost 0 bases and J lost 0 bases. The length of the CDR3 is 19 residues. Germline V lookup: CDR1 LNHNV, CDR2 YYDKDF (reference sequence). The CDR3 here is CATSRDRGTSDVAKNIQYF. The CDR3 DNA reads TGTGCCACCAGCAGAGACCGCGGAACTAGCGATGTAGCCAAAAACATTCAGTACTTC.

This clonotype has just one count. The chain joins TRBV7-9 to TRBJ2-3; 9 positions match TRBD2. This CDR3 is built from 14 residues. The germline gives CDR1 SEHNR, CDR2 FQNEAQ (reference sequence). With 8 bases clipped from V and 3 bases from J, the junction kept 6 bases outside the gene matches. Here the CDR3 reads CASLGLAMTDTQYF. DNA of the CDR3: TGTGCCAGCCTCGGACTAGCGATGACAGATACGCAGTATTTT.

Ten or more counts support this clonotype. The V call is TRBV6-1, the J call TRBJ2-1, with TRBD2 matching over 11 bases. V dropped 7 bases and J dropped 8; count of bases not matched to a gene: 10. CDR3 size: 15 residues. In germline, CDR1 is MNHNS, CDR2 SASEGT. CDR3 residues: CASNGLAGLRDEQFF. In DNA form, the CDR3 reads TGTGCCAGCAACGGACTAGCGGGCCTAAGGGATGAGCAGTTCTTC.

This clonotype has a handful of counts. The chain links TRBV27 to TRBJ1-1, with D possibly matching TRBD1 (6 bases). The germline V and J ends were trimmed by 3 bases and 7 bases, with 15 bases remaining between them. The CDR3 is 14 amino acids. Germline V gene lookup returns CDR1 MNHEY and CDR2 SMNVEV (reference sequence). The CDR3 nucleotides read TGTGCCAGCAGTTTTGCAGGGGCGCTCGGTGAAGCTTTCTTT. Its translation is CASSFAGALGEAFF.

At least ten counts were recorded for this clonotype. The V call is TRBV10-3, the J call TRBJ2-5, with 7 bases fitting TRBD2. Looked up from germline, CDR1 is ENHRY and CDR2 is SYGVKD. The CDR3 is 14 amino acids. V gave up 0 bases and J gave up 4 bases; unmatched junction bases: 2. The CDR3 sequence is CAISESGGRETQYF. DNA for the CDR3: TGTGCCATCAGTGAGTCTGGCGGGAGAGAGACCCAGTACTTC.

This clonotype was counted at least ten times. The genes are TRBV27 and TRBJ1-1; D possibly corresponds to TRBD1 (5 bases). The CDR3 totals 15 residues. From germline, CDR1 is MNHEY and CDR2 SMNVEV (reference sequence). Trimming took 7 bases from V and 3 from J, leaving 18 bases between them. The CDR3 DNA sequence: TGTGCCAGCAACTTTAGACAGACAGTTGACACTGAAGCTTTCTTT. This encodes CASNFRQTVDTEAFF.

This CDR3 is CASSWLAEPEQYF. CDR3 sequence (DNA): TGTGCCAGCAGCTGGCTAGCGGAGCCCGAGCAGTACTTC. The chain carries TRBV7-2 and TRBJ2-7, with TRBD2 identical over 7 bases. CDR3 length: 13 amino acids. The V and J ends lost 4 bases and 6 bases, in that order; junction bases with no gene match: 6. In germline, CDR1 is SGHTA, CDR2 FQGNSA.

This clonotype was picked up a small number of times. The chain carries TRBV2 and TRBJ1-4; D is possibly TRBD1 (5 bases). The CDR3 is 15 residues long. The germline V gene encodes CDR1 SNHLY and CDR2 FYNNEI. V gave up 4 bases and J gave up 3 bases, with 12 bases separating them. The CDR3 DNA is TGTGCCAGCAGTGCCCCGGGACGACCTAATGAAAAACTGTTTTTT. Residues: CASSAPGRPNEKLFF.

This clonotype occurred a few times. This chain joins TRBV27 and TRBJ1-1; 7 bases are a match to TRBD1. Germline trimming cut 6 bases from V and 1 base from J; bases unmatched to any gene: 5. Germline CDR1 is MNHEY and CDR2 is SMNVEV (reference sequence). The CDR3 length is 14 residues. DNA for the CDR3: TGTGCCAGCAGCGACAGGGAAACGAACACTGAAGCTTTCTTT. Protein product: CASSDRETNTEAFF.

Only a few counts were recorded for this clonotype. V is TRBV6-1 and J is TRBJ2-2; 8 bases align to TRBD1. This CDR3 region has 15 residues. Looked up from germline, CDR1 is MNHNS and CDR2 is SASEGT. V shed 4 bases and J 5 bases; nucleotides not matched to a gene: 6. The CDR3 DNA follows: TGTGCCAGCAGTGTGGCAGGGGGCAAGACCGGGGAGCTGTTTTTT. It is translated as CASSVAGGKTGELFF.

This clonotype was detected only a few times. The chain recombines TRBV11-3 with TRBJ2-1; no clear D. CDR1 SGHNT and CDR2 YENEEA come from the germline V gene. The CDR3 has 11 residues. V lost 2 bases, J lost 10 bases, and 6 bases lay in between. The CDR3 here is CASSLQTEQFF. CDR3 sequence (DNA): TGTGCCAGCAGCTTACAGACAGAGCAGTTCTTC.

Ten or more counts support this clonotype. The chain couples TRBV20-1 to TRBJ2-7, with 9 bases lining up with TRBD2. From germline, CDR1 is DFQATT and CDR2 SNEGSKA (reference sequence). CDR3 length equals 14 residues. Losses at the gene ends were 2 bases for V and 5 bases for J; bases not matched to a gene: 7. The DNA for the CDR3 is TGCAGTGCTAGATCCGTAGCGGGAGCGAACGAGCAGTACTTC. Protein: CSARSVAGANEQYF.

This clonotype has just a few counts. The chain links TRBV12-3 or TRBV12-4 to TRBJ1-2; TRBD1 matches at 7 bases. This CDR3 spans 15 amino acids. The J segment lost 0 bases and the V segment lost 6 bases, leaving 7 bases of the junction unmatched. CDR3 nucleotides: TGTGCCAGCAGAACCGGGACAGCGTCTAACTATGGCTACACCTTC. Encoded protein: CASRTGTASNYGYTF.

This clonotype has a handful of counts. The V and J genes are TRBV6-2 or TRBV6-3 and TRBJ2-7, with unresolved D. This CDR3 is 12 amino acids long. The V gene lost 6 bases and the J gene lost 2 bases, with 8 bases spanning the gap. Germline V gives CDR1 MNHEY, CDR2 SVGEGT. The CDR3 spells CASRLEPYEQYF. The CDR3 coding sequence is TGTGCCAGCAGGCTTGAGCCCTACGAGCAGTACTTC.

As to this clonotype: At one boundary the junction diverges from the germline segment, which might be a read error. This chain uses TRBV19 with TRBJ2-2; perhaps TRBD2 as D (6 bases). Looked up from germline, CDR1 is LNHDA and CDR2 is SQIVND (reference sequence). The CDR3 has 14 residues. CDR3 residues: CASSTGISTGGLFF. The CDR3 nucleotides read TGTGCCAGTAGTACAGGGATCAGCACCGGGGGGCTGTTTTTT.

This clonotype was seen more than once but under ten times. The gene calls are TRBV3-1 and TRBJ2-1, with D maybe TRBD2 (6 bases). Germline V gene data show CDR1 as LGHDT and CDR2 as YNNKEL (reference sequence). The CDR3 is 16 residues long. V lost 1 base and J lost 5, with 15 bases in between. The CDR3 region is CASSQVGGKINNEQFF. For the CDR3, the DNA is TGTGCCAGCAGCCAAGTAGGCGGGAAAATAAACAATGAGCAGTTCTTC.

This clonotype came up a few times. The chain uses TRBV7-9 and TRBJ2-3, with TRBD2 matching over 8 bases. V trimming: 5 bases; J trimming: 2 bases; junction bases outside the gene matches: 9. The CDR3 has 16 amino acids. Looked up from germline, CDR1 is SEHNR and CDR2 is FQNEAQ (reference sequence). Here the CDR3 reads CASSQGLAFFTDTQYF. The CDR3 nucleotides read TGTGCCAGCAGCCAAGGACTAGCCTTCTTCACAGATACGCAGTATTTT.

The gene calls are TRBV19 and TRBJ2-1; 9 bases are shared with TRBD2. Trimming at V came to 6 bases and at J to 5 bases, leaving 5 bases not matched to a gene. Germline V gene lookup returns CDR1 LNHDA and CDR2 SQIVND (reference sequence). CDR3 size: 14 residues. The CDR3 DNA sequence: TGTGCCAGTAGCGGACTAGCGCGGCACAATGAGCAGTTCTTC. Encoded protein: CASSGLARHNEQFF.

CDR3 bases: TGTGCCACCAGTGACGCTGGACAGGGCCCCGGCCAGCCCCAGCATTTT. This sequence encodes CATSDAGQGPGQPQHF. The chain has TRBV24-1 and TRBJ1-5, with 8 positions matching TRBD1. Trimming cost V 4 bases and J 7 bases; bases outside gene matches: 11. CDR1 and CDR2 (germline): KGHDR, SFDVKD. The CDR3 has 16 amino acids.

The chain recombines TRBV12-3 or TRBV12-4 with TRBJ2-1; no firm D call. The end of the DNA is better explained by TRBJ2-7, so the J call may be wrong. The CDR3 extends over 14 amino acids. The CDR3 sequence is CASSFRATYNEQYF. The CDR3, as DNA: TGTGCCAGCAGTTTCCGGGCCACCTACAATGAGCAGTACTTC.

The rearrangement joins TRBV11-2 to TRBJ2-4; 12 bases line up with TRBD2. CDR3 length: 17 amino acids. V gave up 5 bases and J gave up 0 bases; unmatched junction bases: 5. Germline V lookup: CDR1 SGHAT, CDR2 FQNNGV. CDR3 bases: TGTGCCAGCAGCGCCGGACTAGCGGGACGAGCCAAAAACATTCAGTACTTC. The encoded protein is CASSAGLAGRAKNIQYF.

The chain is built from TRBV20-1 and TRBJ1-3; a weak D match, TRBD1 (6 bases). The V gene's germline CDR1 is DFQATT and CDR2 SNEGSKA (reference sequence). Trimming shortened V by 6 bases and J by 4 bases, and 13 bases separated the two germline ends. The CDR3 has 13 amino acids. CDR3 protein: CSAATGFGNTIYF. CDR3 nucleotides: TGCAGTGCCGCGACAGGTTTCGGAAACACCATATATTTT.

This clonotype was counted at least ten times. The V call is TRBV20-1, the J call TRBJ2-5; 11 nucleotides agree with TRBD2. This CDR3 is 16 amino acids long. V trimming: 0 bases; J trimming: 12 bases; junction bases outside the gene matches: 15. The germline V gene has CDR1 DFQATT and CDR2 SNEGSKA (reference sequence). The CDR3 region has the DNA TGCAGTGCTAGAGACCCCCCTGGTGGTAGCGGGAGGGCCGAGTACTTC. It translates to CSARDPPGGSGRAEYF.

This clonotype was picked up one time. CDR3 loop: CSVEDHSSYNEQFF. CDR3 nucleotide sequence: TGCAGCGTTGAAGATCATAGTAGCTACAATGAGCAGTTCTTC. V usage is TRBV29-1 and J usage is TRBJ2-1; D ambiguous. Germline V CDR1 and CDR2: SQVTM, ANQGSEA. With 0 bases removed from V and 3 bases from J, the gap between germline ends came to 9 bases. The CDR3 spans 14 residues.

This clonotype was seen more than once but under ten times. The CDR3 sequence is CSASPKIESTDTQYF. DNA of the CDR3: TGCAGTGCTAGTCCAAAAATAGAAAGCACAGATACGCAGTATTTT. The chain is built from TRBV20-1 and TRBJ2-3; D is undetermined. Trimming stripped 3 bases from V and 0 bases from J, with 13 bases between. In germline, CDR1 is DFQATT, CDR2 SNEGSKA (reference sequence). The CDR3 sequence is 15 residues long.

The chain employs TRBV19 and TRBJ1-2; TRBD1 matches 9 bases. V lost 4 bases and J lost 2; bases outside the gene matches: 5. The CDR3 runs 15 residues. The germline V gene encodes CDR1 LNHDA and CDR2 SQIVND (reference sequence). This CDR3 reads CASSRPGTGNYGYTF. For the CDR3, the DNA is TGTGCCAGTAGTAGACCCGGGACAGGGAACTATGGCTACACCTTC.

This clonotype was detected many times. V and J are TRBV20-1 and TRBJ2-1; a possible D gene is TRBD2 (6 bases). Germline V CDR1 and CDR2: DFQATT, SNEGSKA (reference sequence). Deletions cut 6 bases from V and 0 bases from J, with 21 bases between. The CDR3 runs to 17 residues. CDR3 protein: CSARDWGRTISYNEQFF. The CDR3 region has the DNA TGCAGTGCCCGGGACTGGGGGAGGACTATCTCCTACAATGAGCAGTTCTTC.

This clonotype has a handful of counts. V is TRBV20-1 and J is TRBJ2-7, with 10 nucleotides matching TRBD2. With V trimmed by 6 bases and J by 0 bases, 11 bases remained unmatched. The length of the CDR3 is 16 residues. The germline V gene has CDR1 DFQATT and CDR2 SNEGSKA (reference sequence). The CDR3 loop reads CSAEKGSGGFSYEQYF. The CDR3 DNA is TGCAGTGCCGAGAAGGGTAGCGGGGGGTTCTCCTACGAGCAGTACTTC.